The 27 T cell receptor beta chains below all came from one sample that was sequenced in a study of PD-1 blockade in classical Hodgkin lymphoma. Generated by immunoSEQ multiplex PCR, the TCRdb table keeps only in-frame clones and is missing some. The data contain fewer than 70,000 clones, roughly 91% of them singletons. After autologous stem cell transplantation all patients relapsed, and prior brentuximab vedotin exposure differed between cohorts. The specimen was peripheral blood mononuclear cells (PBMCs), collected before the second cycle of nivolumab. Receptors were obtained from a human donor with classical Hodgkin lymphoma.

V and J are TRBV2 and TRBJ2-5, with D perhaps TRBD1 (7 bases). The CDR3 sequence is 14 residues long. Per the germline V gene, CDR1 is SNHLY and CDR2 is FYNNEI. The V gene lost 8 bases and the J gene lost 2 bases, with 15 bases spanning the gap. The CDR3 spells CASQGEVWQETQYF. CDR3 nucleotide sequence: TGTGCCAGCCAGGGGGAGGTGTGGCAAGAGACCCAGTACTTC.

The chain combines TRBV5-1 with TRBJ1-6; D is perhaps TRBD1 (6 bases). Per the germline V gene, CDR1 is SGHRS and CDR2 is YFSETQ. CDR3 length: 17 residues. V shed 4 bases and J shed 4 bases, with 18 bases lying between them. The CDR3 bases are TGCGCCAGCAGCGCGGGACCCTTAAGGGGGTATAATTCACCCCTCCACTTT. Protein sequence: CASSAGPLRGYNSPLHF.

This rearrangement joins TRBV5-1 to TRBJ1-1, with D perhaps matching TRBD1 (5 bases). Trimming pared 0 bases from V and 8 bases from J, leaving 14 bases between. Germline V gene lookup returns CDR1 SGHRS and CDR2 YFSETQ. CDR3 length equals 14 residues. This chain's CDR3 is CASSLGQPHPEAFF. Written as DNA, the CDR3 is TGCGCCAGCAGCTTGGGACAGCCCCACCCGGAAGCTTTCTTT.

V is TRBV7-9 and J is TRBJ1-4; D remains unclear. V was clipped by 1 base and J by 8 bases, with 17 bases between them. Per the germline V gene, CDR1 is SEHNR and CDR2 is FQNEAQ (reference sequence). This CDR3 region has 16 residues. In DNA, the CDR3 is TGTGCCAGCAGCTTAGTTGGTAACAGCGCGAAAGAAAAACTGTTTTTT. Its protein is CASSLVGNSAKEKLFF.

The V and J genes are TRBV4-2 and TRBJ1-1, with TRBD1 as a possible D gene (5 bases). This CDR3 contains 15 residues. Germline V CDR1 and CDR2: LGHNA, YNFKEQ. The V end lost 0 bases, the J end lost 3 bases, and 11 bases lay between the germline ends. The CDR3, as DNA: TGTGCCAGCAGCCAAGATAGGGCAGGGCACACTGAAGCTTTCTTT. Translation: CASSQDRAGHTEAFF.

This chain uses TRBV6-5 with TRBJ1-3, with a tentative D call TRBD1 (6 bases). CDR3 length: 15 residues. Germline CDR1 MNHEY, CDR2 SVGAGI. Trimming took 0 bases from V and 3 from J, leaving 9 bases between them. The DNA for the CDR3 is TGTGCCAGCAGTTACTCAGGGGGGAATGGAAACACCATATATTTT. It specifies CASSYSGGNGNTIYF.

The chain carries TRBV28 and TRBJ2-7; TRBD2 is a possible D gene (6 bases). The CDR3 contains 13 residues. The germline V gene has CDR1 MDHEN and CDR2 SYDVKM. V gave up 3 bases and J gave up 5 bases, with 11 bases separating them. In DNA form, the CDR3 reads TGTGCCAGCAGTTTTGCGGGGATCGACGAGCAGTACTTC. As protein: CASSFAGIDEQYF. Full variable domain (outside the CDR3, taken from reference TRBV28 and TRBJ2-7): DVKVTQSSRYLVKRTGEKVFLECVQDMDHENMFWYRQDPGLGLRLIYFSYDVKMKEKGDIPEGYSVSREKKERFSLILESASTNQTSMYLCASSFAGIDEQYFGPGTRLTVT.

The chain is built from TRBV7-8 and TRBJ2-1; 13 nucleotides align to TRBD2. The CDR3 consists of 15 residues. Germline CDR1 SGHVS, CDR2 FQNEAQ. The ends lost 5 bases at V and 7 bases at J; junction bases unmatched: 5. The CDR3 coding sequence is TGTGCCAGCAGCCGGGGACTAGCGGGGTTTAATGAGCAGTTCTTC. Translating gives CASSRGLAGFNEQFF.

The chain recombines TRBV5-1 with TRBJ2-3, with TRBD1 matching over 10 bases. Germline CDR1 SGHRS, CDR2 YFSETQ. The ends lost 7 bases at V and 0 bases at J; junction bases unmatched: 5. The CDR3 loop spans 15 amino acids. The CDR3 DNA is TGCGCCAGCGTCCCGGGACAGGGGAGCACAGATACGCAGTATTTT. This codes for CASVPGQGSTDTQYF.

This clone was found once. The CDR3 nucleotides are TGTGCCAGCAGCGTCGAGGGGGACGCCACCTACGAGCAGTACTTC. Amino acid sequence: CASSVEGDATYEQYF. The chain joins TRBV9 to TRBJ2-7, with D possibly TRBD1 on 6 matching bases. The CDR3 has 15 residues. Germline V gene data show CDR1 as SGDLS and CDR2 as YYNGEE. Deletions cut 2 bases from V and 2 bases from J, with 14 bases between. Filled out from reference TRBV9 and TRBJ2-7, the complete variable domain reads DSGVTQTPKHLITATGQRVTLRCSPRSGDLSVYWYQQSLDQGLQFLIQYYNGEERAKGNILERFSAQQFPDLHSELNLSSLELGDSALYFCASSVEGDATYEQYFGPGTRLTVT.

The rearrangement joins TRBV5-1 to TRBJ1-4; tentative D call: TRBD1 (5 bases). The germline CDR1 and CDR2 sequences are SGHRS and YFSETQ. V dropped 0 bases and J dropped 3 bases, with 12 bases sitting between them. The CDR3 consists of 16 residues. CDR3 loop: CASSLEGIAANEKLFF. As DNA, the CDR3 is TGCGCCAGCAGCTTGGAGGGGATAGCAGCTAATGAAAAACTGTTTTTT.

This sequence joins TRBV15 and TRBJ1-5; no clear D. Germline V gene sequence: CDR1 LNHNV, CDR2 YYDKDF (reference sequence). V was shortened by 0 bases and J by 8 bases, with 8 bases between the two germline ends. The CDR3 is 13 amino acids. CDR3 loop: CATSRDTREPQHF. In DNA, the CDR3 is TGTGCCACCAGCAGAGATACAAGAGAGCCCCAGCATTTT. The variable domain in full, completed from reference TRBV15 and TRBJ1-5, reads DAMVIQNPRYQVTQFGKPVTLSCSQTLNHNVMYWYQQKSSQAPKLLFHYYDKDFNNEADTPDNFQSRRPNTSFCFLDIRSPGLGDTAMYLCATSRDTREPQHFGDGTRLSIL.

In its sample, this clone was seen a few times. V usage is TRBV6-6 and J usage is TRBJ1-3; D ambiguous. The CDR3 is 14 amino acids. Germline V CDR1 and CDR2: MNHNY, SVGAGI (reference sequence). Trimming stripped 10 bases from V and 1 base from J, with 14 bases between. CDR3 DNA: TGTGCCACACACCCGACGGCGTCTGGAAACACCATATATTTT. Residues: CATHPTASGNTIYF.

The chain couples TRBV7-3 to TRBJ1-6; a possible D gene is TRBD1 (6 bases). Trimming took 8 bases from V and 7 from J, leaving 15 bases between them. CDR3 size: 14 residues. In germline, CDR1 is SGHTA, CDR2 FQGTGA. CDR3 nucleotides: TGTGCCAGCTCAACAGGGTTAGAAAATTCACCCCTCCACTTT. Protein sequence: CASSTGLENSPLHF. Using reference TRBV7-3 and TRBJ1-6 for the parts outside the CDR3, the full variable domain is GAGVSQTPSNKVTEKGKYVELRCDPISGHTALYWYRQSLGQGPEFLIYFQGTGAADDSGLPNDRFFAVRPEGSVSTLKIQRTERGDSAVYLCASSTGLENSPLHFGNGTRLTVT.

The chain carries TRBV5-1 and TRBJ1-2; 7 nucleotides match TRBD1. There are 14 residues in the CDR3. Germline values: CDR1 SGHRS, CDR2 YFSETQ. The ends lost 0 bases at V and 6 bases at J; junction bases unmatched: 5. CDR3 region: CASSLGQGLNGYTF. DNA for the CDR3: TGCGCCAGCAGCTTGGGACAGGGTTTGAATGGCTACACCTTC.

The CDR3 coding sequence is TGTGCCAGCCGACTAGCGGGATCCACAGATACGCAGTATTTT. Protein sequence: CASRLAGSTDTQYF. The chain is built from TRBV6-1 and TRBJ2-3, with 11 bases identical to TRBD2. The CDR3 covers 14 residues. Trimming cost V 8 bases and J 2 bases; bases outside gene matches: 3. Germline values: CDR1 MNHNS, CDR2 SASEGT.

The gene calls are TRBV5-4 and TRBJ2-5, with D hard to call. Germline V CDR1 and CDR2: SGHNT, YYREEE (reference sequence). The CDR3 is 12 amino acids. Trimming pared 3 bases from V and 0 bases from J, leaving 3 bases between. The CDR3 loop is CASSWYQETQYF. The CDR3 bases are TGTGCCAGCAGCTGGTACCAAGAGACCCAGTACTTC.

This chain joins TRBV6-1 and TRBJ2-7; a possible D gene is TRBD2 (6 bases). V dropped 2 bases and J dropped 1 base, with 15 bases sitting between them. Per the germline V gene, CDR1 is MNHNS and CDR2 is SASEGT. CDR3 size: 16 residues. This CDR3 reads CASSESAGGISYEQYF. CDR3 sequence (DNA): TGTGCCAGCAGTGAATCAGCCGGAGGGATTTCCTACGAGCAGTACTTC.

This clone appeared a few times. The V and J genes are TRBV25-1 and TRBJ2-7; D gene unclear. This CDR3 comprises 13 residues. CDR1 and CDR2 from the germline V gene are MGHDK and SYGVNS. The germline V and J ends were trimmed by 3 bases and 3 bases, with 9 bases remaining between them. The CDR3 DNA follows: TGTGCCAGCAGTGACTGGCAGGACTACGAGCAGTACTTC. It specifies CASSDWQDYEQYF.

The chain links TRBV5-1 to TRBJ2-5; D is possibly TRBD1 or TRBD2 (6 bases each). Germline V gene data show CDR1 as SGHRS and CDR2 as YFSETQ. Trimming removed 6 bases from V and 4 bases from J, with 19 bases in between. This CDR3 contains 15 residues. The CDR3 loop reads CASKGGTGMGETQYF. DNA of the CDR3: TGCGCCAGCAAGGGGGGTACAGGTATGGGAGAGACCCAGTACTTC.

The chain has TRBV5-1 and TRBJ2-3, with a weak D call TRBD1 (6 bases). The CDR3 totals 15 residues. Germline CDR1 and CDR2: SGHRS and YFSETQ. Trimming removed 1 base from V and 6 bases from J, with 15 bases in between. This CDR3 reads CASSLQGSGVDTQYF. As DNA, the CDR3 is TGCGCCAGCAGCTTGCAGGGGTCGGGCGTGGATACGCAGTATTTT. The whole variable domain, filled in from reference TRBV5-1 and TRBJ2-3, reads KAGVTQTPRYLIKTRGQQVTLSCSPISGHRSVSWYQQTPGQGLQFLFEYFSETQRNKGNFPGRFSGRQFSNSRSEMNVSTLELGDSALYLCASSLQGSGVDTQYFGPGTRLTVL.

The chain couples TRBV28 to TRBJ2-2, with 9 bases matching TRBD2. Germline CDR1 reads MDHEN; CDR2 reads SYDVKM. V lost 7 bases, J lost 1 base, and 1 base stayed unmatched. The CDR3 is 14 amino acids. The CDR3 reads CASKLAGNTGELFF. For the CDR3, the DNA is TGTGCCAGCAAACTAGCGGGGAACACCGGGGAGCTGTTTTTT. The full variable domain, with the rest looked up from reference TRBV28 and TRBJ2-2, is DVKVTQSSRYLVKRTGEKVFLECVQDMDHENMFWYRQDPGLGLRLIYFSYDVKMKEKGDIPEGYSVSREKKERFSLILESASTNQTSMYLCASKLAGNTGELFFGEGSRLTVL.

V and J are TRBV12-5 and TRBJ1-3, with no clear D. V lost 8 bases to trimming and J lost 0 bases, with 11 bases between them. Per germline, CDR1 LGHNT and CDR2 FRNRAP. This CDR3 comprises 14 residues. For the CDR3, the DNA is TGTGCTAGTAGCGAGGGAAACTCTGGAAACACCATATATTTT. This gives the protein CASSEGNSGNTIYF.

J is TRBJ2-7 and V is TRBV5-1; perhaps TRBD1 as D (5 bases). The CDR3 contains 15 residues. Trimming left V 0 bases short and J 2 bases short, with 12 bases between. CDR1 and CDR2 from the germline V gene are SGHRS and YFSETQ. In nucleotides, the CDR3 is TGCGCCAGCAGCTTGGTCGACAGCCTTACCTACGAGCAGTACTTC. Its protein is CASSLVDSLTYEQYF.

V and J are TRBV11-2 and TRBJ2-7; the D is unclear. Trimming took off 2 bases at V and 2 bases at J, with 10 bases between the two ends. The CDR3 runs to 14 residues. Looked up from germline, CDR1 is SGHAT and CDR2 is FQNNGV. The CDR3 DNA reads TGTGCCAGCAGCTTAATTAGGCAGCCCTACGAGCAGTACTTC. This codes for CASSLIRQPYEQYF.

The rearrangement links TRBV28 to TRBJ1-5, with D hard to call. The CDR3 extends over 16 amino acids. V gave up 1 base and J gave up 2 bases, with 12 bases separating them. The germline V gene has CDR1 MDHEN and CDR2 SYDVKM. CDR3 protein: CASSLYLTRGNQPQHF. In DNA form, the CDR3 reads TGTGCCAGCAGTTTATACTTGACAAGGGGCAATCAGCCCCAGCATTTT.

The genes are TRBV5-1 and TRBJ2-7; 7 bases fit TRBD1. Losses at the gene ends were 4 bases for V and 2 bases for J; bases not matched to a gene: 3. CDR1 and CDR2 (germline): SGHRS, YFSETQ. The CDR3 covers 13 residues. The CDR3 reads CASSPTGAYEQYF. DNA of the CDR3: TGCGCCAGCAGCCCCACAGGGGCCTACGAGCAGTACTTC.